This TCR beta chain was observed in a study of blood T cells in healthy people across ages. Study-level points and caveats: Long-lived donors carried more naive CD4+ cells and greater diversity than aged donors.

Those donating, healthy Caucasian individuals from Russia, were aged roughly 6 to 100. Approximately 9.7 milliliters was the volume of peripheral blood drawn from each donor. No fewer than 7 million PBMCs went into each sample. About this clonotype itself: Its antigen is unknown.

Combining a sample-barcoded 5' primer with a J-beta primer mix, a second PCR ran for about 6 to 12 cycles. TCRdb ran MiXCR on the 5' RACE reads and lists one entry per CDR3 protein. The sample has 790,000 or so distinct CDR3 sequences, around half seen once; the top ten hold about a sixth. The CDR3 runs to 17 residues. Trimming cost V 2 bases and J 2 bases; bases outside gene matches: 10. CDR1 SGDLS and CDR2 YYNGEE come from the germline V gene. The chain uses TRBV9 and TRBJ2-5; 9 nucleotides align to TRBD1. The clonotype was recovered from a man older than 75 in good health. Sequencing was done on a sample of blood. CDR3 amino acids: CASSVAPGTGTQETQYF. In DNA, the CDR3 is TGTGCCAGCAGCGTGGCCCCCGGGACAGGGACTCAAGAGACCCAGTACTTC. Filled out from reference TRBV9 and TRBJ2-5, the complete variable domain reads DSGVTQTPKHLITATGQRVTLRCSPRSGDLSVYWYQQSLDQGLQFLIQYYNGEERAKGNILERFSAQQFPDLHSELNLSSLELGDSALYFCASSVAPGTGTQETQYFGPGTRLLVL.